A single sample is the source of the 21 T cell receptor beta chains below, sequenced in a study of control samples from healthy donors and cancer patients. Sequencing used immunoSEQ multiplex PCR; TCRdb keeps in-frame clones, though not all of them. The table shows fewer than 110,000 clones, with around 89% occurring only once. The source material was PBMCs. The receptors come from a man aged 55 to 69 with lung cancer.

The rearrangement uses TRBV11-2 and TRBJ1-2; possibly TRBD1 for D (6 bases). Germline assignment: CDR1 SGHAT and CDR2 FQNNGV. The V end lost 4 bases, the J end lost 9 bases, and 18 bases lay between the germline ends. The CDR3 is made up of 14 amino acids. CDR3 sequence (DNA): TGTGCCAGCAGCTGGAGCACAGGGACTACTAGCTACACCTTC. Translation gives CASSWSTGTTSYTF.

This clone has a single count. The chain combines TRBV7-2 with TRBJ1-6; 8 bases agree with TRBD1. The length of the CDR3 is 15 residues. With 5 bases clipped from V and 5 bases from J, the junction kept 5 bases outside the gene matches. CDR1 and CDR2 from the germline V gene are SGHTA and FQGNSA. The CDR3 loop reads CASSDRTGHNSPLHF. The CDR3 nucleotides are TGTGCCAGCAGCGACCGGACAGGGCATAATTCACCCCTCCACTTT.

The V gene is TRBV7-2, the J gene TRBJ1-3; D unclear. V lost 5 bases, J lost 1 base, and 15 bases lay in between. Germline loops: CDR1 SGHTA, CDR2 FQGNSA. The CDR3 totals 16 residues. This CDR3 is CASSPPSSGSGNTIYF. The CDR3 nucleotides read TGTGCCAGCAGCCCACCAAGTTCGGGGTCTGGAAACACCATATATTTT.

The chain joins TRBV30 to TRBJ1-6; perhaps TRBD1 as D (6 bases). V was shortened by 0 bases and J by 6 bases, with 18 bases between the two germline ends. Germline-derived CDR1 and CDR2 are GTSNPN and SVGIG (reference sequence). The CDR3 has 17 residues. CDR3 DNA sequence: TGTGCCTGGAGTGTACGTGGGGGGCAACCATTTAATTCACCCCTCCACTTT. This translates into CAWSVRGGQPFNSPLHF.

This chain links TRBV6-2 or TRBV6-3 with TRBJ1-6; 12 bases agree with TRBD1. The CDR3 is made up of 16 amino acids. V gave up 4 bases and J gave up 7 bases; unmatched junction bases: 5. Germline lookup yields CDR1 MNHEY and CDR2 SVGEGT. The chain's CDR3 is CASSFPGQGANSPLHF. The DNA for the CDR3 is TGTGCCAGCAGTTTTCCGGGACAGGGGGCGAATTCACCCCTCCACTTT.

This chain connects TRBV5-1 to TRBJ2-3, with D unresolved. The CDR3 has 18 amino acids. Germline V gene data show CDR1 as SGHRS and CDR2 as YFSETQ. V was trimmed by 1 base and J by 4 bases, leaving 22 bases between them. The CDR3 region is CASSLSRLGLGWADTQYF. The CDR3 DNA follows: TGCGCCAGCAGCTTGAGTAGGCTCGGGTTAGGTTGGGCAGATACGCAGTATTTT.

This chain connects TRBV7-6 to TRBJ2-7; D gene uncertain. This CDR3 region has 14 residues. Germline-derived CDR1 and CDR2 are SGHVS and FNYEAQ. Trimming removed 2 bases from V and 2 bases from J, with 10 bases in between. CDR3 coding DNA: TGTGCCAGCAGCTTATTCGCTGAGACCTACGAGCAGTACTTC. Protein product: CASSLFAETYEQYF. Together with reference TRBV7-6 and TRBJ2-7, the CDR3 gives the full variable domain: GAGVSQSPRYKVTKRGQDVALRCDPISGHVSLYWYRQALGQGPEFLTYFNYEAQQDKSGLPNDRFSAERPEGSISTLTIQRTEQRDSAMYRCASSLFAETYEQYFGPGTRLTVT.

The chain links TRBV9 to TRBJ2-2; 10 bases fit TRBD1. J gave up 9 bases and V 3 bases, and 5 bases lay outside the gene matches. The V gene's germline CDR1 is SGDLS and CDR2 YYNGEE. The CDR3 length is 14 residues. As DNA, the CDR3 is TGTGCCAGCAGCGCGGGACAGGGGAAAAGGGAGCTGTTTTTT. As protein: CASSAGQGKRELFF. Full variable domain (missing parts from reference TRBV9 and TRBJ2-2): DSGVTQTPKHLITATGQRVTLRCSPRSGDLSVYWYQQSLDQGLQFLIQYYNGEERAKGNILERFSAQQFPDLHSELNLSSLELGDSALYFCASSAGQGKRELFFGEGSRLTVL.

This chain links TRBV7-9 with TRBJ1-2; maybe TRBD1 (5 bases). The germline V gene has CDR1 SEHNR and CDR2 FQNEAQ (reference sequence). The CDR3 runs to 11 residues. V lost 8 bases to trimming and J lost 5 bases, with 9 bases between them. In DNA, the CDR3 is TGTGCCAGCCAGACAGAGTATGGCTACACCTTC. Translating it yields CASQTEYGYTF.

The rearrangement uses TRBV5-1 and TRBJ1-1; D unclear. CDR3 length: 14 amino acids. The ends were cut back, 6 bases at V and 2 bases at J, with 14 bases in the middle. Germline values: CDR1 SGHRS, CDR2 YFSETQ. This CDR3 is CASNLNPSNTEAFF. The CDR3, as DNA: TGCGCCAGCAACCTAAATCCGTCCAACACTGAAGCTTTCTTT.

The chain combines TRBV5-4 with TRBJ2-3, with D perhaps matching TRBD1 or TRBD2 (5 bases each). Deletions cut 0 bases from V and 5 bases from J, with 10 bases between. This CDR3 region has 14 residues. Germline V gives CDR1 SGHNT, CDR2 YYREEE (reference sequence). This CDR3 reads CASSLVGAGDTQYF. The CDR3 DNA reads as TGTGCCAGCAGCTTGGTAGGGGCGGGAGATACGCAGTATTTT.

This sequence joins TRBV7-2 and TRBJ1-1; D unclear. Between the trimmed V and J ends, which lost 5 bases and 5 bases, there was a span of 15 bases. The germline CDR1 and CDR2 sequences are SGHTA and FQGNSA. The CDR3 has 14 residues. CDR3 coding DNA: TGTGCCAGCAGCCCGACCGCTCTTTGGACTGAAGCTTTCTTT. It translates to CASSPTALWTEAFF.

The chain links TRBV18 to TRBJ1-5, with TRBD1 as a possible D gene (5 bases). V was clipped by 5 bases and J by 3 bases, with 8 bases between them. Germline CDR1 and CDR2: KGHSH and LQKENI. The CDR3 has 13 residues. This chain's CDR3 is CASSGGNNQPQHF. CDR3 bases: TGTGCCAGCTCAGGGGGTAACAATCAGCCCCAGCATTTT.

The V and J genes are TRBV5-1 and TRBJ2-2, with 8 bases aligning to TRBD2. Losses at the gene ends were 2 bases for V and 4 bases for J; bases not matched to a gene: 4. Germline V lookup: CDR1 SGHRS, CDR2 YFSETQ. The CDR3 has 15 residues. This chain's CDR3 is CASSFGGGFTGELFF. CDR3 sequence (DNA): TGCGCCAGCAGCTTCGGCGGGGGGTTCACCGGGGAGCTGTTTTTT.

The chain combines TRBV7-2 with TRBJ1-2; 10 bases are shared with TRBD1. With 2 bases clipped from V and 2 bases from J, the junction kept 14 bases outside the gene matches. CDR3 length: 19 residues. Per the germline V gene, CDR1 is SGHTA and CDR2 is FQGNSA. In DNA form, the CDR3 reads TGTGCCAGCAGCTTACCGGGACAGGGGATCTTGAAACCAAACTATGGCTACACCTTC. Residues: CASSLPGQGILKPNYGYTF.

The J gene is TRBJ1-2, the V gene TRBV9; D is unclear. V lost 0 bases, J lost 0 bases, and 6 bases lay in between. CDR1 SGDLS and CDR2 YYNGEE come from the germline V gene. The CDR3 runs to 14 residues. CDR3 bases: TGTGCCAGCAGCGTAGGATCAGCTAACTATGGCTACACCTTC. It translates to CASSVGSANYGYTF.

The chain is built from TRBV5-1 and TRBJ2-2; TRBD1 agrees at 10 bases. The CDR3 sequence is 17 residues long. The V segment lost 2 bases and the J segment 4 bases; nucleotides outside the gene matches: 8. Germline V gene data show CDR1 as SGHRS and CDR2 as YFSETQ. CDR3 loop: CASSFPGGQGPTGELFF. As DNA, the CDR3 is TGCGCCAGCAGCTTCCCCGGGGGACAGGGGCCCACCGGGGAGCTGTTTTTT.

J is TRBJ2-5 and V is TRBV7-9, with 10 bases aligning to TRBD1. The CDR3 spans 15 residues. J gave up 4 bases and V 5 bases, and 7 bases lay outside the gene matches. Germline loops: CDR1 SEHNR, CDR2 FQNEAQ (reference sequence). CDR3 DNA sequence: TGTGCCAGCAGCATTCGACAGGGGGCACGAGAGACCCAGTACTTC. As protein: CASSIRQGARETQYF.

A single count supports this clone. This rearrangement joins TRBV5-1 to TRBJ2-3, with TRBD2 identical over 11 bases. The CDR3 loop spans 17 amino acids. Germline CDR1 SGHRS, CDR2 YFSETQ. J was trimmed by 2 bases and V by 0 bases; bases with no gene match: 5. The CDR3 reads CASSLAGSGGATDTQYF. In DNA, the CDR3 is TGCGCCAGCAGCTTGGCCGGTAGCGGGGGGGCCACAGATACGCAGTATTTT.

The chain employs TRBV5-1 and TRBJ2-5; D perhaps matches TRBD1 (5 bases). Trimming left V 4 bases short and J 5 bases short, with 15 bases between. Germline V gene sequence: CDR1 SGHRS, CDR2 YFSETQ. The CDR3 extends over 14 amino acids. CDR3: CASSPEAQGETQYF. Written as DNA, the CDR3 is TGCGCCAGCAGCCCGGAAGCGCAGGGCGAGACCCAGTACTTC.

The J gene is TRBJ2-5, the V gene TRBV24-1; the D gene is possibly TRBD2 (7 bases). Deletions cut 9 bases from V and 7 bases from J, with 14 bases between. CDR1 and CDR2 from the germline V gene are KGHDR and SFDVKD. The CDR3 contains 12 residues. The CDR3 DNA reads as TGTGCCACCGCGGGGGCCGCGGGGACCCAGTACTTC. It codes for CATAGAAGTQYF.